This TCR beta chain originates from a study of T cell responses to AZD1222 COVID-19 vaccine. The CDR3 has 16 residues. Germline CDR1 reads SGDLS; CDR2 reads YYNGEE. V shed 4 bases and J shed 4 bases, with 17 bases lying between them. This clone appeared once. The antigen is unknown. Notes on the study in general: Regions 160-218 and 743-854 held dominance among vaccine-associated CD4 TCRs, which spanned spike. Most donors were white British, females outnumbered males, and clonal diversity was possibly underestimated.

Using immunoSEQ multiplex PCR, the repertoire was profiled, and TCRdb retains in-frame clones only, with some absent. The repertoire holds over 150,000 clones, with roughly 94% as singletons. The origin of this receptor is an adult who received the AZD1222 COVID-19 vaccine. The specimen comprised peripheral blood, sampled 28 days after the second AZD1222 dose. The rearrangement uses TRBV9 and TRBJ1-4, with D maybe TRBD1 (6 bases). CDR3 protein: CASSRSGEQLNEKLFF. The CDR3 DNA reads TGTGCCAGCAGCCGATCAGGGGAACAGCTTAATGAAAAACTGTTTTTT.